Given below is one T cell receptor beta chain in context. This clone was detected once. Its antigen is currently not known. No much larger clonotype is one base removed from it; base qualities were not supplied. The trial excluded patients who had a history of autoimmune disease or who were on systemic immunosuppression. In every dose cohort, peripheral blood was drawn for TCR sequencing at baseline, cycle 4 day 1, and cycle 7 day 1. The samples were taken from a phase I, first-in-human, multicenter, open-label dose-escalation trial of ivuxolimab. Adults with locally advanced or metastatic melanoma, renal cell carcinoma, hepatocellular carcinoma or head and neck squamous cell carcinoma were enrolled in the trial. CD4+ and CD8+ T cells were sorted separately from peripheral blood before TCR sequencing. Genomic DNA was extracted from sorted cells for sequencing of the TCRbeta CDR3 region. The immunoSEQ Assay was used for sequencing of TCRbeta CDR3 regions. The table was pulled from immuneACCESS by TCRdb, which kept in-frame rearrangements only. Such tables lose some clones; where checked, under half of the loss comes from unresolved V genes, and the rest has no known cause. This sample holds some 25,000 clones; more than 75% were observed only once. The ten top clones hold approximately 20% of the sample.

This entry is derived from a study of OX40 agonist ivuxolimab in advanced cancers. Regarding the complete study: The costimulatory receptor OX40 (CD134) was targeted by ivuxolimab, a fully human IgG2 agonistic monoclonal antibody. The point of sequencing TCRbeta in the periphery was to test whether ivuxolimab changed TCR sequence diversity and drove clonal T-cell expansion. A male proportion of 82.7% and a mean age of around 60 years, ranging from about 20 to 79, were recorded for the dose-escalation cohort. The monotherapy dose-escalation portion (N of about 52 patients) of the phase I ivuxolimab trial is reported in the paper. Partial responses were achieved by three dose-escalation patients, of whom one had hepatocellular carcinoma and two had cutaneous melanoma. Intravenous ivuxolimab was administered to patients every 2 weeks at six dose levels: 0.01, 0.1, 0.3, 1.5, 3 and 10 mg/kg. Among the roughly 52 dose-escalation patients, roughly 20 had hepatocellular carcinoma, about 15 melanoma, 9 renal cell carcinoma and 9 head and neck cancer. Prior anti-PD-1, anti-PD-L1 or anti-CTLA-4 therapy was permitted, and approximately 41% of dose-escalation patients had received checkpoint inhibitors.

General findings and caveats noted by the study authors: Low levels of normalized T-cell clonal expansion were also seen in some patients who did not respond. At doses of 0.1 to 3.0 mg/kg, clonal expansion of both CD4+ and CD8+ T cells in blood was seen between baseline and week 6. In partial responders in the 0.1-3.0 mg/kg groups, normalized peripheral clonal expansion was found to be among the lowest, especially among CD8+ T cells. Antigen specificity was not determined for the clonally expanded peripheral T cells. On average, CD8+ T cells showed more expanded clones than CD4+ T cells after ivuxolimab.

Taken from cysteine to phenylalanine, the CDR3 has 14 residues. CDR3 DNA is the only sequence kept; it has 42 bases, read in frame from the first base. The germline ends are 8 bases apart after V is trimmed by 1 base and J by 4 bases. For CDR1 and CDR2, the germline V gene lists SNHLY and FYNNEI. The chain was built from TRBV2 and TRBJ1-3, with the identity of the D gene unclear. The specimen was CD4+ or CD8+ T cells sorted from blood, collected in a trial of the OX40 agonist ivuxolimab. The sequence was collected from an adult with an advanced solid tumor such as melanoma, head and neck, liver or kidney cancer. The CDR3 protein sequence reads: CASSEDPGGNTIYF. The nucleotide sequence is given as TGTGCCAGCAGTGAAGATCCGGGAGGAAACACCATATATTTT.